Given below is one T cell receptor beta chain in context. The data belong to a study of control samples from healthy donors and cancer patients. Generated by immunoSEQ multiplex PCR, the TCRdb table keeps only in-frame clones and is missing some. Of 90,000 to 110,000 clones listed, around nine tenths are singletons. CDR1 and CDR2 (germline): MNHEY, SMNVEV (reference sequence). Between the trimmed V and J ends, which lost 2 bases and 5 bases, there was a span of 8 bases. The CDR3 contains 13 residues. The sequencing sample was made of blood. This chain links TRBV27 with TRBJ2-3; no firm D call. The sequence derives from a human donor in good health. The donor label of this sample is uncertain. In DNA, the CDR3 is TGTGCCAGCAGTTTACTGGGGATAGATACGCAGTATTTT. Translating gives CASSLLGIDTQYF.